The 8 T cell receptor beta chains below come from one sample, sequenced in a study of blood T cell repertoires in COVID-19. Libraries were prepared by immunoSEQ multiplex PCR; TCRdb keeps only in-frame clonotypes and omits some of them. The sample shows more than 200,000 clones, 80% to 85% of them seen only once. The sample consisted of peripheral blood. The receptors come from a woman aged 80 or over with COVID-19, enrolled during active disease.

This clone was picked up a small number of times. The rearrangement links TRBV19 to TRBJ1-2, with a possible D match to TRBD1 (6 bases). Trimming removed 2 bases at V and 6 bases at J, with 16 bases between. This CDR3 spans 15 amino acids. Germline V gene lookup returns CDR1 LNHDA and CDR2 SQIVND (reference sequence). For the CDR3, the DNA is TGTGCCAGTAGTATACCGGGACAACAGAAGCATGGCTACACCTTC. It is translated as CASSIPGQQKHGYTF.

This chain uses TRBV19 with TRBJ1-5; 7 positions agree with TRBD1. The V gene end was trimmed by 3 bases and the J gene end by 1 base; junction bases not matched to a gene: 6. CDR1 LNHDA and CDR2 SQIVND come from the germline V gene (reference sequence). This CDR3 comprises 16 residues. The CDR3 DNA sequence: TGTGCCAGTAGTATTAATTCAGGGGGGAGCAATCAGCCCCAGCATTTT. This gives the protein CASSINSGGSNQPQHF.

The chain has TRBV5-4 and TRBJ2-1, with D possibly TRBD2 on 7 matching bases. V shed 2 bases and J shed 3 bases, with 15 bases lying between them. There are 16 residues in the CDR3. Germline V CDR1 and CDR2: SGHNT, YYREEE (reference sequence). The CDR3 sequence: CASSFGGEGDYNEQFF. Written as DNA, the CDR3 is TGTGCCAGCAGCTTTGGCGGGGAGGGGGACTACAATGAGCAGTTCTTC. The full variable domain, with the rest looked up from reference TRBV5-4 and TRBJ2-1, is ETGVTQSPTHLIKTRGQQVTLRCSSQSGHNTVSWYQQALGQGPQFIFQYYREEENGRGNFPPRFSGLQFPNYSSELNVNALELDDSALYLCASSFGGEGDYNEQFFGPGTRLTVL.

The chain is built from TRBV20-1 and TRBJ2-7, with TRBD2 as a possible D gene (7 bases). V shed 3 bases and J shed 3 bases, with 15 bases lying between them. The CDR3 runs to 14 residues. The germline V gene encodes CDR1 DFQATT and CDR2 SNEGSKA (reference sequence). In DNA, the CDR3 is TGCAGTGCTAGTGGGGGGGGCGCCGGCTACGAGCAGTACTTC. This sequence encodes CSASGGGAGYEQYF.

The CDR3 coding sequence is TGCGCCAGCAGTGCGAGCGGGGGAGATGAGCAGTACTTC. As protein: CASSASGGDEQYF. The chain couples TRBV5-1 to TRBJ2-7; 8 bases align to TRBD2. V shed 5 bases and J 7 bases; nucleotides not matched to a gene: 8. The V gene's germline CDR1 is SGHRS and CDR2 YFSETQ. This CDR3 spans 13 amino acids.

This sequence joins TRBV7-6 and TRBJ1-2, with TRBD1 identical over 9 bases. The length of the CDR3 is 13 residues. V lost 9 bases, J lost 6 bases, and 8 bases stayed unmatched. The germline V gene encodes CDR1 SGHVS and CDR2 FNYEAQ. CDR3 sequence: CARRTGGAHGYTF. The CDR3 DNA sequence: TGTGCCAGACGAACAGGGGGCGCTCATGGCTACACCTTC.

In the case of this clone: At the DNA level, this CDR3 is encoded by other sequences in the same sample as well. This chain links TRBV5-1 with TRBJ1-4; 8 bases fit TRBD1. Trimming removed 3 bases from V and 4 bases from J; junction bases left unmatched: 5. Germline assignment: CDR1 SGHRS and CDR2 YFSETQ. The CDR3 has 15 amino acids. Here the CDR3 DNA reads TGCGCCAGCAGCTCCACCGGACAGGGTAATGAAAAACTGTTTTTT. Residues: CASSSTGQGNEKLFF.

The rearrangement links TRBV11-3 to TRBJ2-2, with D unclear. Germline loops: CDR1 SGHNT, CDR2 YENEEA. The ends were cut back, 4 bases at V and 3 bases at J, with 3 bases in the middle. The CDR3 runs 12 residues. The CDR3 region has the DNA TGTGCCAGCAGCTCAGACACCGGGGAGCTGTTTTTT. Protein sequence: CASSSDTGELFF.